The 29 T cell receptor beta chains in this list originate from one sample, sequenced in a study of T cells in Graves' hyperthyroidism and ophthalmopathy. RNA transcripts gave rise to amplified TCR beta CDR3 regions. The primer set for the first-round RT-PCR of the TCR CDR3 was HTBI. TCRdb used MiXCR to reprocess the multiplex PCR reads, holding one entry per CDR3 protein. The table shows fewer than 450,000 distinct CDR3 sequences, with roughly an eighth occurring only once. The sample comprised blood. The receptors derive from a man aged 50 to 59 with Graves' ophthalmopathy.

The table lists this clonotype with many counts. The rearrangement uses TRBV3-1 and TRBJ2-5, with 11 positions matching TRBD2. Unmatched junction bases numbered 5, after V lost 0 bases and J lost 5 bases. CDR1 is LGHDT, CDR2 YNNKEL, per germline (reference sequence). The CDR3 is 16 amino acids. The CDR3 protein is CASSQDRLAGSETQYF. The DNA for the CDR3 is TGTGCCAGCAGCCAAGATCGACTAGCGGGATCGGAGACCCAGTACTTC.

This clonotype was counted many times. V gene TRBV12-3 or TRBV12-4 combines with J gene TRBJ2-1, with D perhaps TRBD1 (5 bases). The germline V and J ends were trimmed by 5 bases and 6 bases, with 17 bases remaining between them. The CDR3 sequence is 15 residues long. CDR3 in amino acids: CASSPDLTVGNEQFF. DNA for the CDR3: TGTGCCAGCAGTCCCGACTTGACAGTGGGCAATGAGCAGTTCTTC.

In this sample, this clonotype turned up many times. V and J are TRBV2 and TRBJ2-2; the match to TRBD2 covers 8 bases. V shed 4 bases, J shed 5 bases, and the junction held 6 bases outside the gene matches. This CDR3 comprises 15 residues. Germline CDR1 is SNHLY and CDR2 is FYNNEI. CDR3 loop: CASSVDSGMTGELFF. The DNA of the CDR3 is TGTGCCAGCAGTGTGGATAGCGGGATGACCGGGGAGCTGTTTTTT.

This clonotype was seen at least ten times. The V and J genes are TRBV29-1 and TRBJ1-1; D may be TRBD1 (6 bases). V was clipped by 7 bases and J by 1 base, with 16 bases between them. Germline V lookup: CDR1 SQVTM, CDR2 ANQGSEA. The CDR3 covers 14 residues. The CDR3 protein is CSATDRLTNTEAFF. The CDR3 nucleotides are TGCAGCGCCACCGACAGGTTAACGAACACTGAAGCTTTCTTT.

This clonotype was counted between two and nine times. The rearrangement joins TRBV12-3 or TRBV12-4 to TRBJ2-7; maybe TRBD1 (5 bases). The germline V and J ends were trimmed by 6 bases and 1 base, with 7 bases remaining between them. CDR3 size: 12 residues. This CDR3 reads CASRTESYEQYF. The DNA for the CDR3 is TGTGCCAGCAGGACAGAATCCTACGAGCAGTACTTC.

This clonotype has a handful of counts. V is TRBV5-8 and J is TRBJ2-7; the D is unclear. This CDR3 contains 15 residues. V was pared by 2 bases and J by 4 bases, with 16 bases between. CDR1 is SGHTS and CDR2 is YDEGEE in the germline V gene. This CDR3 is CASSFGEGTIYEQYF. CDR3 nucleotides: TGTGCCAGCAGCTTTGGGGAAGGAACCATTTACGAGCAGTACTTC.

This clonotype has ten or more counts. The CDR3 region has the DNA TGCGCCAGCAGCTCAGACAGGAGAAACACCATATATTTT. Its protein product is CASSSDRRNTIYF. V usage is TRBV5-1 and J usage is TRBJ1-3; tentative D call: TRBD1 (6 bases). The CDR3 loop spans 13 amino acids. The germline CDR1 and CDR2 sequences are SGHRS and YFSETQ. The V end lost 3 bases, the J end lost 5 bases, and 9 bases lay between the germline ends.

Of note for this clonotype: A single base separates this from a much larger clone, so it may be a read error. This chain connects TRBV28 to TRBJ2-1; D unclear. Per germline, CDR1 MDHEN and CDR2 SYDVKM. V was pared by 8 bases and J by 5 bases, with 10 bases between. There are 12 residues in the CDR3. CDR3: CASPTSDNEQFF. DNA for the CDR3: TGTGCCAGCCCCACTTCGGACAATGAGCAGTTCTTC.

This clonotype occurred a few times. CDR3 loop: CASSQVAVKTYNEQFF. As DNA, the CDR3 is TGCGCCAGCAGCCAAGTCGCGGTGAAGACCTACAATGAGCAGTTCTTC. The J gene is TRBJ2-1, the V gene TRBV4-1; no clear D. With 1 base removed from V and 2 bases from J, the gap between germline ends came to 12 bases. The CDR3 has 16 residues. The germline V gene encodes CDR1 MGHRA and CDR2 YSYEKL.

This clonotype was picked up many times. This chain links TRBV20-1 with TRBJ2-1, with D uncertain. Germline CDR1 reads DFQATT; CDR2 reads SNEGSKA (reference sequence). Trimming stripped 6 bases from V and 0 bases from J, with 9 bases between. This CDR3 has 13 residues. For the CDR3, the DNA is TGCAGTGCCCCGGAGAGCTCCTACAATGAGCAGTTCTTC. Residues: CSAPESSYNEQFF.

This clonotype has just a few counts. The J gene is TRBJ2-3, the V gene TRBV5-5; D call uncertain. Trimming removed 0 bases from V and 0 bases from J, with 8 bases in between. Germline CDR1 reads SGHKS; CDR2 reads YYEKEE (reference sequence). This CDR3 is built from 15 residues. The CDR3 DNA reads TGTGCCAGCAGCTTGGGGATTTCTAGCACAGATACGCAGTATTTT. Residues: CASSLGISSTDTQYF.

The chain recombines TRBV7-3 with TRBJ2-2; 7 nucleotides match TRBD1. With 6 bases clipped from V and 2 bases from J, the junction kept 3 bases outside the gene matches. The CDR3 covers 14 residues. Germline assignment: CDR1 SGHTA and CDR2 FQGTGA. The CDR3 spells CASRWDRNTGELFF. In DNA, the CDR3 is TGTGCCAGCAGATGGGACAGAAACACCGGGGAGCTGTTTTTT.

This clonotype was counted many times. The gene calls are TRBV12-3 or TRBV12-4 and TRBJ1-1; no clear D gene. The length of the CDR3 is 13 residues. Trimming took off 3 bases at V and 0 bases at J, with 5 bases between the two ends. Here the CDR3 reads CASSFKMNTEAFF. In nucleotides, the CDR3 is TGTGCCAGCAGTTTTAAGATGAACACTGAAGCTTTCTTT.

This clonotype was recorded at least ten times. The V and J genes are TRBV20-1 and TRBJ2-7; TRBD1 agrees at 11 bases. Germline CDR1 reads DFQATT; CDR2 reads SNEGSKA (reference sequence). The V gene end was trimmed by 5 bases and the J gene end by 6 bases; junction bases not matched to a gene: 12. This CDR3 is built from 15 residues. This CDR3 reads CSALKTGTGGAEQYF. The DNA of the CDR3 is TGCAGTGCTTTAAAAACCGGGACAGGGGGAGCCGAGCAGTACTTC.

This clonotype was seen ten or more times. The gene calls are TRBV20-1 and TRBJ1-5; possibly TRBD1 for D (6 bases). CDR3 size: 14 residues. Trimming pared 8 bases from V and 1 base from J, leaving 15 bases between. Germline values: CDR1 DFQATT, CDR2 SNEGSKA (reference sequence). In nucleotides, the CDR3 is TGCAGTATCCACCTAGGGGGGAGCAATCAGCCCCAGCATTTT. Translating it yields CSIHLGGSNQPQHF.

J is TRBJ2-6 and V is TRBV10-3; either TRBD1 or TRBD2 may fit D (5 bases each). Germline CDR1 and CDR2: ENHRY and SYGVKD. V was clipped by 5 bases and J by 4 bases, with 15 bases between them. This CDR3 comprises 16 residues. Written as DNA, the CDR3 is TGTGCCATCAGTTACCAGGGACGGTTGGGGGCCAACGTCCTGACTTTC. It specifies CAISYQGRLGANVLTF.

This clonotype was seen ten or more times. The chain's CDR3 is CASSLYRGPGETQYF. CDR3 coding DNA: TGTGCCAGCAGCTTATACAGGGGGCCGGGAGAGACCCAGTACTTC. This chain uses TRBV9 with TRBJ2-5, with 9 bases lining up with TRBD1. Germline assignment: CDR1 SGDLS and CDR2 YYNGEE. The J segment lost 4 bases and the V segment lost 4 bases, leaving 8 bases of the junction unmatched. The CDR3 has 15 residues.

This clonotype occurred a few times. This rearrangement joins TRBV2 to TRBJ1-5; D ambiguous. Trimming shortened V by 5 bases and J by 3 bases, and 14 bases separated the two germline ends. Germline assignment: CDR1 SNHLY and CDR2 FYNNEI. This CDR3 is 15 amino acids long. CDR3 in DNA: TGTGCCAGCAGTTTATCCGCGGTTAACAATCAGCCCCAGCATTTT. Encoded protein: CASSLSAVNNQPQHF.

This clonotype occurred many times. The chain carries TRBV29-1 and TRBJ2-5; 9 positions agree with TRBD2. There are 15 residues in the CDR3. Germline V gives CDR1 SQVTM, CDR2 ANQGSEA. V dropped 2 bases and J dropped 5; count of bases not matched to a gene: 9. The DNA for the CDR3 is TGCAGCGTTGAATTTAGCGGGAGTTTCGTGGAGACCCAGTACTTC. Amino acid sequence: CSVEFSGSFVETQYF.

This clonotype was seen ten or more times. The chain has TRBV9 and TRBJ1-1, with D tentatively TRBD1 (5 bases). The CDR3 spans 17 residues. Germline V gene data show CDR1 as SGDLS and CDR2 as YYNGEE. Trimming removed 3 bases at V and 2 bases at J, with 20 bases between. CDR3 loop: CASSGRGNGVGNTEAFF. CDR3 sequence (DNA): TGTGCCAGCAGCGGGAGGGGCAACGGGGTGGGCAACACTGAAGCTTTCTTT.

This clonotype has more than one count but fewer than ten. V gene TRBV6-1 combines with J gene TRBJ2-3; 10 bases align to TRBD1. Germline-derived CDR1 and CDR2 are MNHNS and SASEGT. Trimming removed 1 base from V and 3 bases from J; junction bases left unmatched: 1. The length of the CDR3 is 15 residues. The CDR3, as DNA: TGTGCCAGCAGTGAAGGACAGGGGGCGACAGATACGCAGTATTTT. It translates to CASSEGQGATDTQYF.

The chain combines TRBV6-1 with TRBJ2-2; 8 bases fit TRBD1. The CDR3 spans 14 residues. CDR1 and CDR2 (germline): MNHNS, SASEGT. The trim removed 4 bases at V and 6 bases at J, leaving 4 bases unmatched. The CDR3 loop reads CASSAGQGPGELFF. CDR3 sequence (DNA): TGTGCCAGCAGTGCTGGACAGGGTCCCGGGGAGCTGTTTTTT.

Details on this clonotype: This may come from a read error, since a much larger clone is one base off. Here the CDR3 omits its conserved ending phenylalanine or tryptophan, so a read error is the likely source. J is TRBJ2-2 and V is TRBV7-6; perhaps TRBD2 as D (6 bases). This CDR3 has 16 amino acids. The germline gives CDR1 SGHVS, CDR2 FNYEAQ. Trimming shortened V by 3 bases and J by 2 bases, and 13 bases separated the two germline ends. Written as DNA, the CDR3 is TGTGCCAGCAGCTTGGAAGGCGGGATAAACACCGGGGAGCTGTTTCTT. Translation gives CASSLEGGINTGELFL.

This clonotype was seen a handful of times. V gene TRBV28 combines with J gene TRBJ2-3; TRBD1 might be the D (5 bases). The CDR3 is 16 residues long. Germline CDR1 is MDHEN and CDR2 is SYDVKM. The V gene lost 5 bases and the J gene lost 2 bases, with 17 bases spanning the gap. CDR3 in DNA: TGTGCCAGCAGTCCTCAGGGCTACGTACCCACAGATACGCAGTATTTT. Its translation: CASSPQGYVPTDTQYF.

This chain uses TRBV19 with TRBJ1-5; D perhaps matches TRBD1 (5 bases). With 6 bases removed from V and 8 bases from J, the gap between germline ends came to 17 bases. Germline CDR1 LNHDA, CDR2 SQIVND (reference sequence). CDR3 length: 14 residues. CDR3 residues: CASRAPGPGEPQHF. The CDR3 coding sequence is TGTGCCAGTAGAGCCCCGGGACCCGGGGAGCCCCAGCATTTT.

V usage is TRBV29-1 and J usage is TRBJ2-7; D may be TRBD1 (6 bases). Trimming took 4 bases from V and 3 from J, leaving 19 bases between them. The germline V gene has CDR1 SQVTM and CDR2 ANQGSEA. This CDR3 is 15 amino acids long. The CDR3, as DNA: TGCAGCGTTGGGCCATTTCGGGACACAGGCTACGAGCAGTACTTC. This gives the protein CSVGPFRDTGYEQYF.

This clonotype showed up many times. The gene calls are TRBV2 and TRBJ2-2; D gene uncertain. V lost 4 bases, J lost 7 bases, and 10 bases lay in between. Germline CDR1 is SNHLY and CDR2 is FYNNEI. This CDR3 spans 13 amino acids. For the CDR3, the DNA is TGTGCCAGCAGTGCTAAGGCGAACGGGGAGCTGTTTTTT. This gives the protein CASSAKANGELFF.

Regarding this clonotype: A single base separates this from a much larger clone, so it may be a read error. The V and J genes are TRBV6-6 and TRBJ2-7; D uncertain. Looked up from germline, CDR1 is MNHNY and CDR2 is SVGAGI (reference sequence). CDR3 length: 14 residues. CDR3 residues: CASSHSSGAYEQYF. The CDR3, as DNA: TGTGCCAGCAGTCACTCGTCAGGCGCCTACGAGCAGTACTTC.

This clonotype was seen at least ten times. The chain has TRBV27 and TRBJ1-2; D is uncertain. Looked up from germline, CDR1 is MNHEY and CDR2 is SMNVEV (reference sequence). V was pared by 6 bases and J by 8 bases, with 13 bases between. The CDR3 covers 12 residues. In DNA form, the CDR3 reads TGTGCCAGCAGAACCGTCCATGGCGGCTACACCTTC. It codes for CASRTVHGGYTF.